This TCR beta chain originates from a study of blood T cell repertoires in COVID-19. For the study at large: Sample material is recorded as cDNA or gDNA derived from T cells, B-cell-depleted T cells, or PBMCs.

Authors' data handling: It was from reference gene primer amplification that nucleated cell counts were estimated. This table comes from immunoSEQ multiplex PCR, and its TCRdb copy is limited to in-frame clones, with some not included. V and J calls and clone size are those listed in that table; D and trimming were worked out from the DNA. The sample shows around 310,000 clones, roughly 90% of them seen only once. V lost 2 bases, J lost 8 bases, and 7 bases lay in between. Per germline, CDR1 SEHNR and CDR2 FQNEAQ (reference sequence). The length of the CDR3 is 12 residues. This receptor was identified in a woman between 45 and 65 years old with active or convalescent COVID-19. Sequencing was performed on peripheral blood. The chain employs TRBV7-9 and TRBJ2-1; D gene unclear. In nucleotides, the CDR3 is TGTGCCAGCAGCTTAAGAAGAGATGAGCAGTTCTTC. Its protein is CASSLRRDEQFF.